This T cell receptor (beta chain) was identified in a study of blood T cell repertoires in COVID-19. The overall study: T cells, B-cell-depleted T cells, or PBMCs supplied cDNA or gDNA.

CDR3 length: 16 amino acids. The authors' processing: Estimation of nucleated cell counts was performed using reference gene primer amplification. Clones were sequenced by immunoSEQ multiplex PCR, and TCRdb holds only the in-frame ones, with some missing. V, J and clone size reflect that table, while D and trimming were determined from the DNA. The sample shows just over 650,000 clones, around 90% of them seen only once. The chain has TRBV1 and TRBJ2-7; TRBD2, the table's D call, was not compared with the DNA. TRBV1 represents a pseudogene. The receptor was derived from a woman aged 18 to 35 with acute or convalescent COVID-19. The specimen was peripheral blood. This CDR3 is CTSSQDGAGGRYEQYF. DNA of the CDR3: TGCACCAGCAGCCAAGATGGAGCGGGGGGTAGGTACGAGCAGTACTTC.